This T cell receptor beta chain originates from a study of low-dose radiotherapy and immunotherapy resistance in tumors. About the research overall: For Cohort 1, fractions of 0.5 Gy were given every 2 weeks, reaching 6.5 Gy overall. Patients took aspirin (300 mg orally, daily) for four cycles beginning at cycle 1 day 1.

This CDR3 comprises 14 residues. Germline CDR1 and CDR2: MNHEY and SMNVEV (reference sequence). Gene-specific TRAV and TRBV primers were used for first-strand cDNA, covering alpha and beta chains. PCR amplification of the TCRs was performed with Phusion for 20 PCR cycles, and it relied on a constant-region primer together with a V-primer adapter. TCRdb used MiXCR to reprocess the reads, holding one entry per CDR3 protein. Of 80,000 or so distinct CDR3 sequences in the sample, about 17% were seen once. Time point denoted: after trial treatment. Stated treatment: LDRT plus nivolumab, ipilimumab, low-dose cyclophosphamide and aspirin (RACIN trial).

This sequence originates from a male donor with prostate cancer. Here the sequenced sample was PBMCs, taken after low-dose radiotherapy plus immunotherapy. The chain uses TRBV27 and TRBJ2-1, with D perhaps matching TRBD1 or TRBD2 (5 bases each). The end of the DNA aligns better with TRBJ2-7, so the J call may be wrong. The CDR3 sequence: CASSFAGSDYEQYF. CDR3 DNA sequence: TGTGCCAGCAGTTTCGCAGGGAGTGACTACGAGCAGTACTTC.